The entry that follows covers one T cell receptor (beta chain) sequence. There are 15 residues in the CDR3. Trimming removed 0 bases from V and 7 bases from J; junction bases left unmatched: 4. Germline V CDR1 and CDR2: LNHDA, SQIVND (reference sequence). This sample was included in a study of blood T cell repertoires in COVID-19. Using immunoSEQ multiplex PCR, the repertoire was profiled, and TCRdb retains in-frame clones only, with some absent. The table lists around 150,000 clones, 80% to 90% of them singletons. The chain has TRBV19 and TRBJ2-1, with TRBD1 matching over 9 bases. This TCR derives from a man aged 60 to 75 with active or convalescent COVID-19. The sequenced sample consisted of peripheral blood. DNA of the CDR3: TGTGCCAGTAGTATAGATCGACAGGGGGGGAATGAGCAGTTCTTC. Amino acid sequence: CASSIDRQGGNEQFF. Full variable domain (missing parts from reference TRBV19 and TRBJ2-1): DGGITQSPKYLFRKEGQNVTLSCEQNLNHDAMYWYRQDPGQGLRLIYYSQIVNDFQKGDIAEGYSVSREKKESFPLTVTSAQKNPTAFYLCASSIDRQGGNEQFFGPGTRLTVL.